A selection of T cell receptor beta chains follows, all from one sample in a study of CD8 T cells in ankylosing spondylitis. Each CDR3 protein gets one entry after TCRdb re-called the 5' RACE reads with MiXCR. The data show some 840,000 distinct CDR3 sequences, approximately 12% seen once. Sequenced input: blood, either unsorted or a sorted T cell fraction (not recorded which). The source is a male donor with ankylosing spondylitis. The CDR3 runs from the conserved cysteine through the conserved F or W. Fields, in order: clone size, D gene, J gene, V gene, CDR3 DNA, CDR3 protein. The D gene is left open where the match is weak. Part of the rows lack a size; the others show once, few, many or a class for expanded clones.

few,TRBD1,TRBJ2-3,TRBV5-1,TGCGCCAGCAGCTTGGTGCAACAGGGGGCTAGCACAGATACGCAGTATTTT,CASSLVQQGASTDTQYF
few,NA,TRBJ2-3,TRBV7-3,TGTGCCAGCAGCTCAACCCGTGGGGGGGATACGCAGTATTTT,CASSSTRGGDTQYF
many,NA,TRBJ2-1,TRBV12-3/TRBV12-4,TGTGCCAGCAGTGTGGCTTCGAGCTCCTACAATGAGCAGTTCTTC,CASSVASSSYNEQFF
few,NA,TRBJ1-5,TRBV6-1,TGTGCCAGCAGTGATGCAGGGCTCAATCAGCCCCAGCATTTT,CASSDAGLNQPQHF
NA,NA,TRBJ2-3,TRBV5-1,TGCGCCAGCTGTGGTCTGAACCCTAGCACAGATACGCAGTATTTT,CASCGLNPSTDTQYF
NA,NA,TRBJ1-2,TRBV7-9,TGTGCCAGCAGCTTCATGGAGGGCTCTTACTATGGCTACACCTTC,CASSFMEGSYYGYTF
NA,TRBD2,TRBJ2-3,TRBV20-1,TGCAGTGCTATCGCGGCTAGCGGGGCCACAGATACGCAGTATTTT,CSAIAASGATDTQYF
NA,NA,TRBJ2-7,TRBV20-1,TGCAGTTGGAAGAGGGCCGAGCAGTACTTC,CSWKRAEQYF
many,NA,TRBJ2-5,TRBV6-5,TGTGCCAGCACAGCTGGTGAGACCCAGTACTTC,CASTAGETQYF
few,TRBD2,TRBJ2-4,TRBV20-1,TGCAGTGCCCTGGGACTAGCGGGAAACTACGGAAACATTCAGTACTTC,CSALGLAGNYGNIQYF